Described below is a single TCR beta chain sequence and its context. Its antigen remains unknown. Germline CDR1 and CDR2: ENHRY and SYGVKD. V dropped 5 bases and J dropped 5; count of bases not matched to a gene: 10. This CDR3 is built from 18 residues. The data originate from a study of T-cell reconstitution after alpha-beta-depleted transplantation in children. Whole-study findings and limits: Diversity and T-cell counts at one year after transplant derived mostly from new T cells.

It was with unique molecular identifiers that the TCRbeta library was prepared. Using its own MiXCR run on the PCR reads, TCRdb lists one record per CDR3 protein. The sample lists some 600,000 distinct CDR3 sequences; about an eighth were seen once. This sequence was found in a male patient younger than 18 who had a stem cell transplant for acute myeloid leukemia, so the T cells may come from the graft donor. The V call is TRBV10-3, the J call TRBJ2-3; 16 positions agree with TRBD2. The source material was PBMCs, mostly from graft donor cells, sampled 360 days after TCRalphabeta/CD19-depleted stem cell transplant. The CDR3, as DNA: TGTGCCATCAGTTTCGTGGGACTAGCGGGAGGGCCGGGAGATACGCAGTATTTT. Its protein is CAISFVGLAGGPGDTQYF.